A selection of T cell receptor beta chains follows, all from one sample in a study of cytomegalovirus exposure and HLA in healthy donors. Measured with immunoSEQ multiplex PCR; TCRdb has only the in-frame clones, and not every one. Of about 100,000 clones detected, more than 70% appear once; the ten largest clones hold about 3.7%. Sequenced material: PBMCs. The receptors derive from a man aged 25-40 years in good health and CMV-seronegative. Each CDR3 is given with its conserved first and last residue. The D gene is left open where the match is weak. Clone size is not always given. Where it is, it says once, few, many or a class for expanded clones.

D gene	V gene	J gene	clone size	CDR3 DNA	CDR3 protein
TRBD2	TRBV28	TRBJ2-7	-	TGTGCCAGCAGAGGACTAGCGGGAGAAGGTCTGGGCGGGCACTTC	CASRGLAGEGLGGHF
TRBD1	TRBV5-8	TRBJ2-6	-	TGTGCCAGCAGCTTCGGGGACAGGGAGGGCAACGTCCTGACTTTC	CASSFGDREGNVLTF
TRBD2	TRBV30	TRBJ2-7	few	TGTGCCTGGAGTGTCGGGGGGGTCTCCTACGAGCAGTACTTC	CAWSVGGVSYEQYF
-	TRBV18	TRBJ2-2	-	TGTGCCAGCTCACCAATGGCCCAAGACACCGGGGAGCTGTTTTTT	CASSPMAQDTGELFF
-	TRBV30	TRBJ1-6	-	TGTGCCTGGAGTGTACCCCCTCGACAAAGATATAATTCACCCCTCCACTTT	CAWSVPPRQRYNSPLHF
-	TRBV29-1	TRBJ2-1	-	TGCAGCATTCTAATCTTGTTAGTCTCCTACAATGAGCAGTTCTTC	CSILILLVSYNEQFF
TRBD2	TRBV5-4	TRBJ2-2	-	TGTGCCAGCAGCCCGAGCGTCACTAGCGGGGGGGCTGGGGAGCTGTTTTTT	CASSPSVTSGGAGELFF
-	TRBV10-3	TRBJ1-6	once	TGTGCCATCAACAAAGACCAGGATTCACCCCTCCACTTT	CAINKDQDSPLHF
-	TRBV5-1	TRBJ1-1	-	TGCGCCAGCAGCTTGGCCTTGGGAGCGTTAACTGAAGCTTTCTTT	CASSLALGALTEAFF
-	TRBV5-6	TRBJ2-1	few	TGTGCCAGCAGCTTGGTACTGCTTAATGAGCAGTTCTTC	CASSLVLLNEQFF
-	TRBV6-5	TRBJ2-7	-	TGTGCCAGCAGGCGGGACTTTAGCTCCTACGAGCAGTACTTC	CASRRDFSSYEQYF
TRBD2	TRBV7-8	TRBJ2-5	-	TGTGCCAGCAGCCCCATTAAATCCCGGACTAGGCAAGAGACCCAGTACTTC	CASSPIKSRTRQETQYF
TRBD1	TRBV5-1	TRBJ1-4	-	TGCGCCAGCAGCGACGACAGGGCGGAGAATGAAAAACTGTTTTTT	CASSDDRAENEKLFF
-	TRBV27	TRBJ2-2	-	TGTGCCAGCGGATACAGGAGTCCGAACACCGGGGAGCTGTTTTTT	CASGYRSPNTGELFF
TRBD2	TRBV7-3	TRBJ2-2	-	TGTGCCAGCAGCCCCTCTAGCGGGAGTATCGGGGAGCTGTTTTTT	CASSPSSGSIGELFF
TRBD2	TRBV9	TRBJ2-3	-	TGTGCCAGCAGCGTATCCGGGAGGGCTGCCCCAGATACGCAGTATTTT	CASSVSGRAAPDTQYF
-	TRBV5-6	TRBJ1-6	-	TGTGCCAGCAGCCGTGACGGAGGTCGTCCACCCCTCCACTTT	CASSRDGGRPPLHF
-	TRBV6-6	TRBJ1-2	-	TGTGCCAGCAGTTACGGGGGCAGGGTGGTATATGGCTACACCTTC	CASSYGGRVVYGYTF
-	TRBV9	TRBJ2-7	few	TGTGCCAGCAGCGTAGAGGGCAGGGCCTACGAGCAGTACTTC	CASSVEGRAYEQYF
TRBD2	TRBV27	TRBJ2-3	-	TGTGCCAGCAGTTGGGGACGCGGGGGAGATACGCAGTATTTT	CASSWGRGGDTQYF
-	TRBV5-1	TRBJ1-1	-	TGCGCCAGCAGCCCCGACCCGGCGGGCACTGAAGCTTTCTTT	CASSPDPAGTEAFF
-	TRBV27	TRBJ2-2	-	TGTGCCAGCAGCCCCTTTCAGGGGGGAACCGGGGAGCTGTTTTTT	CASSPFQGGTGELFF
TRBD1	TRBV27	TRBJ1-3	-	TGTGCCAGCTGGGACAGGTTTCTCTCTGGAAACACCATATATTTT	CASWDRFLSGNTIYF
-	TRBV28	TRBJ1-6	-	TGTGCCAGCAGTCTCGGTGGGAGGGGGGAAGGTAATTCACCCCTCCACTTT	CASSLGGRGEGNSPLHF
TRBD1	TRBV5-1	TRBJ1-5	-	TGCGCCAGCAGCCCCGGGACAGAGAGTCAGCCCCAGCATTTT	CASSPGTESQPQHF
-	TRBV13	TRBJ2-7	-	TGTGCCAGCGATCTAGGGGGTGGCGAGCAGTACTTC	CASDLGGGEQYF
TRBD1	TRBV19	TRBJ2-7	once	TGTGCCAGTAGTCGTGCCCGGGACAGGGGATACGAGCAGTACTTC	CASSRARDRGYEQYF
TRBD2	TRBV9	TRBJ2-5	few	TGTGCCAGCAGCGGACTAGCGGGGGCTCAAGAGACCCAGTACTTC	CASSGLAGAQETQYF
-	TRBV6-5	TRBJ1-3	-	TGTGCCAGCAGTCCTAGTTTCTCTGGAAACACCATATATTTT	CASSPSFSGNTIYF
TRBD1	TRBV5-1	TRBJ2-6	-	TGCGCCAGCAGCTTGAATACAGGGGGCTCCGGGGCCAACGTCCTGACTTTC	CASSLNTGGSGANVLTF
-	TRBV6-6	TRBJ1-6	-	TGTGCCACCAAAACCCGGGGAGAAGGGGGTTCACCCCTCCACTTT	CATKTRGEGGSPLHF
TRBD1	TRBV27	TRBJ1-1	-	TGTGCCAGCACCCCACTGGGACAGGGAGACGCTTTCTTT	CASTPLGQGDAFF
TRBD1	TRBV27	TRBJ1-5	-	TGTGCCAGCAGTCCGATAGGGACAGGTAATCAGCCCCAGCATTTT	CASSPIGTGNQPQHF
-	TRBV19	TRBJ2-1	-	TGTGCCAGTATGAGTTTCCATGAGCAGTTCTTC	CASMSFHEQFF
-	TRBV10-2	TRBJ2-7	-	TGCGCCAGCACCCTGAGTGAGGGCTACGAGCAGTACTTC	CASTLSEGYEQYF
TRBD1	TRBV4-3	TRBJ1-4	-	TGCGCCAGCAGCCAAGGGGACAGGGGCCATGAAAAACTGTTTTTT	CASSQGDRGHEKLFF
-	TRBV5-4	TRBJ2-7	once	TGTGCCAGCAGCTTGAGGCAGGGGAGCTACGAGCAGTACTTC	CASSLRQGSYEQYF
TRBD2	TRBV6-5	TRBJ2-5	-	TGTGCCAGCCACCATACGGGGGGACGGGAGACCCAGTACTTC	CASHHTGGRETQYF
-	TRBV2	TRBJ2-1	-	TGTGCCAGCAGGGACCCGGGACTTACTTGGGATGAGCAGTTCTTC	CASRDPGLTWDEQFF
-	TRBV19	TRBJ1-5	-	TGTGCCAGTAGTCTCGCGCACCGCAGCAATCAGCCCCAGCATTTT	CASSLAHRSNQPQHF
TRBD2	TRBV7-9	TRBJ2-1	-	TGTGCCAGCAGTGGCGGAGGTGTTGGCGGGAGAGGGTACAATGAGCAGTTCTTC	CASSGGGVGGRGYNEQFF
-	TRBV9	TRBJ1-5	-	TGTGCCAGCAGCGTAGATAATCGGGAACAGCCCCAGCATTTT	CASSVDNREQPQHF
TRBD2	TRBV5-6	TRBJ2-1	-	TGTGCCAGCAGCTTGAGAAAACTAGCGGTCTACAATGAGCAGTTCTTC	CASSLRKLAVYNEQFF
-	TRBV27	TRBJ2-7	-	TGTGCCAGCAGTTTATCCGCCGGAGGGTCCTACGAGCAGTACTTC	CASSLSAGGSYEQYF
TRBD1	TRBV10-3	TRBJ1-1	-	TGTGCCATCAGTGAGTCTGTTCCAGGGGGCACTGAAGCTTTCTTT	CAISESVPGGTEAFF
TRBD1	TRBV5-1	TRBJ2-1	-	TGCGCCAGCAGCCCCCGGACAGGGGGTATGGGTGAGCAGTTCTTC	CASSPRTGGMGEQFF
TRBD2	TRBV4-1	TRBJ2-7	-	TGCGCCAGCAGCCAAGTCGGCGCGGGAGGCGACGAGCAGTACTTC	CASSQVGAGGDEQYF